The 10 T cell receptor beta chains reported below all come from one sample, sequenced in a study of Graves' ophthalmopathy and Graves' hyperthyroidism. TCR beta CDR3 amplification used RNA transcripts. Amplification began with first-round RT-PCR using HTBI primers, then second-round multiplex PCR was performed. Each CDR3 protein gets one entry after TCRdb re-called the multiplex PCR reads with MiXCR. The sample includes about 370,000 distinct CDR3 sequences, about a sixth of them seen just once. Sequenced input: peripheral blood. Receptor source: an adult woman with stable Graves' hyperthyroidism.

With respect to this clonotype: A clone one base away is much larger, so this may be a read error. The V and J genes are TRBV27 and TRBJ2-7; 9 bases are a match to TRBD2. The CDR3 runs 15 residues. CDR1 and CDR2 from the germline V gene are MNHEY and SMNVEV (reference sequence). Losses at the gene ends were 6 bases for V and 0 bases for J; bases not matched to a gene: 6. The CDR3 region is CASSPISGGSYEQYV. In nucleotides, the CDR3 is TGTGCCAGCAGCCCCATTAGCGGGGGCTCCTACGAGCAGTACGTC.

This clonotype was observed at least ten times. The CDR3 sequence: CASSLSSRDGTEAFF. DNA of the CDR3: TGTGCCAGCAGTTTATCGTCACGGGATGGCACTGAAGCTTTCTTT. The chain uses TRBV27 and TRBJ1-1; D not certain. Germline V lookup: CDR1 MNHEY, CDR2 SMNVEV (reference sequence). Trimming took off 0 bases at V and 4 bases at J, with 12 bases between the two ends. The CDR3 covers 15 residues.

Comment on this clonotype: A read error may explain this, as a much larger clone is one base away. The gene calls are TRBV9 and TRBJ1-5, with a possible D match to TRBD1 (5 bases). Germline CDR1 SGDLS, CDR2 YYNGEE. The CDR3 contains 14 residues. The CDR3 coding sequence is TGTGCCTGCAGCGTAGGGCAGGGTGGACAGCCCCAGCATTTT. It specifies CACSVGQGGQPQHF.

This clonotype was recorded at least ten times. The V call is TRBV7-2, the J call TRBJ1-6; D is ambiguous. Germline V gene data show CDR1 as SGHTA and CDR2 as FQGNSA. The CDR3 runs 15 residues. Deletions cut 2 bases from V and 4 bases from J, with 9 bases between. The chain's CDR3 is CASSLSGQYNSPLHF. CDR3 in DNA: TGTGCCAGCAGCTTAAGTGGGCAGTATAATTCACCCCTCCACTTT. The full variable domain, its missing parts supplied by reference TRBV7-2 and TRBJ1-6, is GAGVSQSPSNKVTEKGKDVELRCDPISGHTALYWYRQSLGQGLEFLIYFQGNSAPDKSGLPSDRFSAERTGGSVSTLTIQRTQQEDSAVYLCASSLSGQYNSPLHFGNGTRLTVT.

This clonotype was counted at least ten times. J is TRBJ2-2 and V is TRBV28; TRBD1 matches at 9 bases. With 5 bases clipped from V and 4 bases from J, the junction kept 8 bases outside the gene matches. The CDR3 covers 16 residues. Looked up from germline, CDR1 is MDHEN and CDR2 is SYDVKM. CDR3 sequence: CASSTDRGGSTGELFF. The DNA for the CDR3 is TGTGCCAGCAGTACGGACAGGGGCGGTAGCACCGGGGAGCTGTTTTTT.

This clonotype was counted at least ten times. The chain employs TRBV6-1 and TRBJ1-5, with D possibly matching TRBD1 (6 bases). CDR1 MNHNS and CDR2 SASEGT come from the germline V gene. The CDR3 contains 15 residues. Trimming shortened V by 2 bases and J by 0 bases, and 8 bases separated the two germline ends. CDR3 in amino acids: CASSEQGYSNQPQHF. CDR3 nucleotides: TGTGCCAGCAGTGAACAGGGGTATAGCAATCAGCCCCAGCATTTT.

This sequence joins TRBV12-3 or TRBV12-4 and TRBJ2-5, with a weak D call TRBD2 (5 bases). V was pared by 5 bases and J by 3 bases, with 10 bases between. CDR3 length equals 13 residues. The CDR3 is CASSHGIKETQYF. The CDR3 nucleotides read TGTGCCAGCAGTCACGGGATTAAAGAGACCCAGTACTTC.

The CDR3 loop reads CASSITHGRTGELFF. Written as DNA, the CDR3 is TGTGCCAGCAGTATAACTCACGGTCGCACCGGGGAGCTGTTTTTT. The chain couples TRBV7-3 to TRBJ2-2, with D uncertain. In germline, CDR1 is SGHTA, CDR2 FQGTGA. The V and J ends lost 6 bases and 4 bases respectively, with 15 bases between them. The CDR3 spans 15 residues.

This clonotype was picked up many times. The chain carries TRBV11-1 and TRBJ1-1; 8 nucleotides align to TRBD1. Germline assignment: CDR1 SGHAT and CDR2 FQDESV (reference sequence). The CDR3 runs 16 residues. V was pared by 3 bases and J by 1 base, with 7 bases of the junction left unmatched. The DNA for the CDR3 is TGTGCCAGCAGCTTCCAGGGGGCGATAAGGAACACTGAAGCTTTCTTT. This translates into CASSFQGAIRNTEAFF.

This clonotype was seen a handful of times. This chain uses TRBV7-9 with TRBJ2-2; possibly TRBD1 for D (5 bases). Germline CDR1 is SEHNR and CDR2 is FQNEAQ (reference sequence). CDR3 length equals 14 residues. The V and J ends lost 10 bases and 4 bases respectively, with 16 bases between them. The CDR3 protein is CANLRQSPTGELFF. As DNA, the CDR3 is TGTGCCAACTTAAGACAGTCCCCCACCGGGGAGCTGTTTTTT.